This entry concerns a single T cell receptor (beta chain). This clonotype was recorded at least ten times. There is no known antigen for this receptor. No clone much larger than this one lies a single base away; base qualities are absent. The sample comes from a study of CDR3 diversity in severe acne (dated by TCRdb to the late 2010s). V lost 4 bases and J lost 2 bases; the stretch between them is 12 bases long. Counted from cysteine to phenylalanine, this CDR3 has 14 amino acids. The read is trimmed to its CDR3 DNA, 42 bases read in frame from base 1. Based on the germline V gene, the CDR1 and CDR2 sequences are MNHNS and SASEGT. Preparation of the library involved PCR. Sequencing relied on an Illumina HiSeq 2000. TCRdb reran the public reads through fastp at Q25 and MiXCR, keeping productive beta chains. Rows are combined by CDR3 protein, so each entry shows the most common genes and DNA. The table for this sample lists 65,000 to 95,000 distinct CDR3 sequences; over 40% of them were counted only once. Of the sample, over 11% falls within the top ten clones.

This receptor was taken from a male donor in good health, without acne. The specimen sequenced was blood. The V and J segments used are TRBV6-1 and TRBJ2-7; the D segment cannot be called with confidence. The DNA sequence is as follows: TGTGCCAGCAGTGCGGCAGGAATACCCTACGAGCAGTACTTC. Its protein product is CASSAAGIPYEQYF.